The following is a T cell receptor beta chain sequence with its context. Its antigen is currently unknown. The data belong to a study of brain T cells in children with intractable seizures. Study conclusions and caveats: Pre- and post-surgery blood differed in depth, so pre-surgery absences may be undersampling.

Sequenced by immunoSEQ multiplex PCR; TCRdb stores in-frame clones only, minus some. This sample has approximately 330,000 clones, with roughly 93% found just once. The germline V gene encodes CDR1 SEHNR and CDR2 FQNEAQ (reference sequence). This CDR3 is built from 13 residues. Trimming pared 1 base from V and 10 bases from J, leaving 11 bases between. Described time point: blood from clinic visit 5 months post-surgery; TSC patient then seizure free. Sequencing was limited to surgery cases with top T cell transcript signatures in brain tissue. The receptor was isolated from a boy in the first two years of life with tuberous sclerosis and intractable seizures. The starting material was peripheral blood, obtained 5 to 6 months after surgery. The chain uses TRBV7-9 and TRBJ2-1; D ambiguous. CDR3 coding DNA: TGTGCCAGCAGCTTAGGACTTCCCCTAGAGCAGTTCTTC. Protein sequence: CASSLGLPLEQFF.